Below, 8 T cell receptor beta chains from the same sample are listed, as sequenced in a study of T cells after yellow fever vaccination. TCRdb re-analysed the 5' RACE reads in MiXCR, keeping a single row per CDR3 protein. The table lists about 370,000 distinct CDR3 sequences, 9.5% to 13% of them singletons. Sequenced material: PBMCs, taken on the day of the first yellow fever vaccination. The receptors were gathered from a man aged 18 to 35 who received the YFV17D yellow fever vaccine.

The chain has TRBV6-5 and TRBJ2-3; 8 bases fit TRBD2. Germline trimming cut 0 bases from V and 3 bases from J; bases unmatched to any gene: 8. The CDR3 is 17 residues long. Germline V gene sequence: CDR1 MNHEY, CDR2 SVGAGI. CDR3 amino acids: CASSYSTTSVGTDTQYF. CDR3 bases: TGTGCCAGCAGTTACTCGACGACTAGCGTAGGAACAGATACGCAGTATTTT.

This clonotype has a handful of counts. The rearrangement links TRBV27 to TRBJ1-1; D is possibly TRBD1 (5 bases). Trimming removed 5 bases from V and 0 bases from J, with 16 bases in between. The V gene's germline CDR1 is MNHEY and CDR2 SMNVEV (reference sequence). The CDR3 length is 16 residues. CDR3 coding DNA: TGTGCCAGCAGTGTCCAGGGAGGTCGGATGAACACTGAAGCTTTCTTT. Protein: CASSVQGGRMNTEAFF.

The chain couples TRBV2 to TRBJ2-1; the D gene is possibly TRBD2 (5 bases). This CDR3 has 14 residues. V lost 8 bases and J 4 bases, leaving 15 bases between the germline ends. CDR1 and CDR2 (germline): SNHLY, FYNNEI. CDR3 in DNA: TGTGCCAGCCAAGAGAAGTCGGGGTACAATGAGCAGTTCTTC. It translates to CASQEKSGYNEQFF.

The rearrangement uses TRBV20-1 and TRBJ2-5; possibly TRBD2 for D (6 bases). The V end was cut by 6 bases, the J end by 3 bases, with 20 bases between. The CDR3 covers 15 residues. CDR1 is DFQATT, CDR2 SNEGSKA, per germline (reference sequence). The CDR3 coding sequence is TGCAGTGCCAGGTTCCCAATAACGGGAGAAGAGACCCAGTACTTC. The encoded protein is CSARFPITGEETQYF.

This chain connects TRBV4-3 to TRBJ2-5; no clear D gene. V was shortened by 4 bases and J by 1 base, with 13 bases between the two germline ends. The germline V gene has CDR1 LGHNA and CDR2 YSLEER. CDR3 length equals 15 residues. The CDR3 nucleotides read TGCGCCAGCAGCCCCTTGGACCTACTCCAAGAGACCCAGTACTTC. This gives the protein CASSPLDLLQETQYF.

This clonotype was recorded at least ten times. CDR3 sequence reads: CASSLLSGVVNEQFF. The CDR3, as DNA: TGTGCCAGCAGTCTTCTTAGCGGGGTCGTCAATGAGCAGTTCTTC. This chain uses TRBV7-9 with TRBJ2-1; 8 bases match TRBD2. V was clipped by 6 bases and J by 6 bases; unmatched bases: 10. This CDR3 is 15 amino acids long. The V gene's germline CDR1 is SEHNR and CDR2 FQNEAQ (reference sequence). Variable domain in full (rest from reference TRBV7-9 and TRBJ2-1): DTGVSQNPRHKITKRGQNVTFRCDPISEHNRLYWYRQTLGQGPEFLTYFQNEAQLEKSRLLSDRFSAERPKGSFSTLEIQRTEQGDSAMYLCASSLLSGVVNEQFFGPGTRLTVL.

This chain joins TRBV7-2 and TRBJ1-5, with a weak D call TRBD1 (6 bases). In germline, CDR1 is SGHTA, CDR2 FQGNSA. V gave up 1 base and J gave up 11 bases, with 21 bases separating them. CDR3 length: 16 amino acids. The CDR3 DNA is TGTGCCAGCAGCTTAGATGGCGCCGGAGGGGGTCGGGCCCAGCATTTT. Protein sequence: CASSLDGAGGGRAQHF.

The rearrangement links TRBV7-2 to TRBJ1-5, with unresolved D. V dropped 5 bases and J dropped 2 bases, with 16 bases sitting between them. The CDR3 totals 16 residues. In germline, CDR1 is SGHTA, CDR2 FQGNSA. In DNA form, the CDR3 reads TGTGCCAGCAGCCAGTTCGAGGCCCGGGGCAATCAGCCCCAGCATTTT. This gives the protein CASSQFEARGNQPQHF.